Below, 20 T cell receptor beta chains from the same sample are listed, as sequenced in a study of shared clonotypes between healthy human individuals. The repertoire was sequenced with immunoSEQ multiplex PCR; TCRdb's copy has only in-frame clones and lacks some. This sample carries millions of clones, around nine tenths of them seen once, and the ten largest clones take roughly 0.13%. Sequencing was performed on naive CD4+ T cells sorted from blood. The subset denotes: CD45RA+ positively selected. The receptors were sampled from a man aged 18 to 29 in good health.

The genes are TRBV30 and TRBJ2-2; D unresolved. The CDR3 length is 13 residues. Trimming cost V 2 bases and J 5 bases, with 9 bases left between them. Germline V CDR1 and CDR2: GTSNPN, SVGIG (reference sequence). The CDR3 reads CAWSTSLTGELFF. The DNA of the CDR3 is TGTGCCTGGAGTACCTCGTTAACCGGGGAGCTGTTTTTT.

The rearrangement uses TRBV12-5 and TRBJ1-1; no reliable D call. The CDR3 is made up of 18 amino acids. Trimming left V 2 bases short and J 4 bases short, with 23 bases between. Germline values: CDR1 LGHNT, CDR2 FRNRAP. CDR3 nucleotides: TGTGCTAGTGGTTTGCCACTCAAAACACGGATGGGAGGCACTGAAGCTTTCTTT. It translates to CASGLPLKTRMGGTEAFF.

V usage is TRBV9 and J usage is TRBJ1-2, with D tentatively TRBD1 (5 bases). The CDR3 has 15 residues. Germline-derived CDR1 and CDR2 are SGDLS and YYNGEE. V was shortened by 0 bases and J by 4 bases, with 13 bases between the two germline ends. The CDR3 DNA reads TGTGCCAGCAGCGTAGAAGACGGGACGAGCTATGGCTACACCTTC. It translates to CASSVEDGTSYGYTF.

The rearrangement links TRBV7-3 to TRBJ2-2; 11 bases are shared with TRBD2. This CDR3 has 17 residues. Per the germline V gene, CDR1 is SGHTA and CDR2 is FQGTGA. The V segment lost 5 bases and the J segment 2 bases; nucleotides outside the gene matches: 7. CDR3 protein: CASSRDTSGGNTGELFF. In DNA, the CDR3 is TGTGCCAGCAGCCGAGATACTAGCGGGGGAAACACCGGGGAGCTGTTTTTT.

This clone turned up a few times. Within the sample, other DNA sequences also encode this same CDR3. The chain recombines TRBV28 with TRBJ2-7, with TRBD1 matching over 10 bases. Germline CDR1 MDHEN, CDR2 SYDVKM. The CDR3 is 15 residues long. Germline trimming cut 4 bases from V and 1 base from J; bases unmatched to any gene: 4. The CDR3 is CASSSPGQGSYEQYF. The CDR3 nucleotides read TGTGCCAGCAGTTCACCGGGACAGGGGTCCTACGAGCAGTACTTC.

This chain uses TRBV9 with TRBJ2-7, with a tentative D call TRBD1 (6 bases). CDR3 length: 15 amino acids. Germline V CDR1 and CDR2: SGDLS, YYNGEE. V lost 0 bases and J 3 bases, leaving 13 bases between the germline ends. CDR3 protein: CASSVEMGAFYEQYF. The CDR3 coding sequence is TGTGCCAGCAGCGTAGAGATGGGGGCCTTCTACGAGCAGTACTTC.

The rearrangement links TRBV9 to TRBJ2-2; D call uncertain. The CDR3 has 16 residues. The germline CDR1 and CDR2 sequences are SGDLS and YYNGEE. Trimming removed 4 bases at V and 4 bases at J, with 17 bases between. CDR3 sequence reads: CASSPTPGKSTGELFF. In nucleotides, the CDR3 is TGTGCCAGCAGCCCGACCCCTGGGAAGTCCACCGGGGAGCTGTTTTTT.

The chain has TRBV18 and TRBJ2-5; D ambiguous. V dropped 1 base and J dropped 1 base, with 7 bases sitting between them. Germline V lookup: CDR1 KGHSH, CDR2 LQKENI. This CDR3 spans 14 amino acids. CDR3 amino acids: CASSPLGVQETQYF. CDR3 sequence (DNA): TGTGCCAGCTCACCACTTGGGGTCCAAGAGACCCAGTACTTC.

The V and J genes are TRBV5-1 and TRBJ2-5; 8 bases line up with TRBD2. Germline trimming cut 1 base from V and 5 bases from J; bases unmatched to any gene: 13. Germline loops: CDR1 SGHRS, CDR2 YFSETQ. The CDR3 contains 17 residues. CDR3 protein: CASSLRLAGSVGETQYF. The CDR3 bases are TGCGCCAGCAGCTTGAGGTTAGCGGGATCAGTTGGCGAGACCCAGTACTTC.

This clone was counted a few times. Other nucleotide sequences in the sample specify the same CDR3. The chain carries TRBV28 and TRBJ1-2; perhaps TRBD1 as D (6 bases). This CDR3 is built from 12 residues. CDR1 MDHEN and CDR2 SYDVKM come from the germline V gene. Trimming took 2 bases from V and 5 from J, leaving 6 bases between them. The CDR3, as DNA: TGTGCCAGCAGTTTACAGGGGTATGGCTACACCTTC. Protein sequence: CASSLQGYGYTF.

The CDR3 reads CASSESWRAGATLNTEAFF. In nucleotides, the CDR3 is TGCGCCAGCAGTGAGTCTTGGCGGGCAGGGGCAACTCTAAACACTGAAGCTTTCTTT. This chain uses TRBV10-2 with TRBJ1-1, with TRBD1 as a possible D gene (6 bases). V lost 0 bases and J lost 2, with 22 bases in between. Germline-derived CDR1 and CDR2 are WSHSY and SAAADI. The CDR3 runs to 19 residues.

The chain employs TRBV5-1 and TRBJ2-5, with 11 bases identical to TRBD1. The length of the CDR3 is 16 residues. V shed 3 bases, J shed 5 bases, and the junction held 9 bases outside the gene matches. The germline gives CDR1 SGHRS, CDR2 YFSETQ. CDR3 bases: TGCGCCAGCAGCTCTTTTGGGACAGGGGGATCGGAGACCCAGTACTTC. Translation gives CASSSFGTGGSETQYF.

V gene TRBV7-2 combines with J gene TRBJ2-5; D ambiguous. Germline values: CDR1 SGHTA, CDR2 FQGNSA. This CDR3 has 17 residues. Trimming took 5 bases from V and 1 from J, leaving 20 bases between them. Here the CDR3 reads CASSRPLILGIQETQYF. In DNA, the CDR3 is TGTGCCAGCAGCCGGCCGCTAATTTTGGGCATCCAAGAGACCCAGTACTTC.

V usage is TRBV5-6 and J usage is TRBJ2-5, with D perhaps TRBD1 (6 bases). V lost 5 bases and J 5 bases, leaving 16 bases between the germline ends. CDR1 and CDR2 (germline): SGHDT, YYEEEE. This CDR3 is 14 amino acids long. CDR3 coding DNA: TGTGCCAGCAGTTTCCCAGGGGCCTGGGAGACCCAGTACTTC. Translating it yields CASSFPGAWETQYF.

The chain combines TRBV6-5 with TRBJ1-1; D ambiguous. CDR3 size: 11 residues. V was pared by 7 bases and J by 7 bases, with 10 bases between. Germline V gene data show CDR1 as MNHEY and CDR2 as SVGAGI. In nucleotides, the CDR3 is TGTGCCAGCACCACGCTCGGTGAAGCTTTCTTT. Amino acids: CASTTLGEAFF.

The chain has TRBV11-3 and TRBJ2-2; the match to TRBD2 covers 12 bases. After removal of 4 bases from V and 7 bases from J, the junction contained 4 bases not matched to a gene. Germline V CDR1 and CDR2: SGHNT, YENEEA. The CDR3 covers 15 residues. The CDR3 here is CASSSTSGRSGELFF. The DNA for the CDR3 is TGTGCCAGCAGCTCCACTAGCGGGAGGAGCGGGGAGCTGTTTTTT.

This clone was seen only once. Sequence at one end of the junction differs from germline and may be a read error. The chain has TRBV7-7 and TRBJ2-5; TRBD1 agrees at 9 bases. Looked up from germline, CDR1 is SSHAT and CDR2 is FNYEAQ (reference sequence). The CDR3 runs 15 residues. The CDR3 DNA follows: TGTGCTAGCAGCCCGGCTACAGGGGGCCAGGAGACCCAGTACTTC. Translating gives CASSPATGGQETQYF.

The chain combines TRBV10-1 with TRBJ2-7; 11 bases fit TRBD1. V dropped 0 bases and J dropped 4; count of bases not matched to a gene: 5. The CDR3 loop spans 16 amino acids. The germline V gene has CDR1 WNHNN and CDR2 SYGVQD (reference sequence). In DNA form, the CDR3 reads TGCGCCAGCAGTGAGTCCCTGGGACAGGGGGTTTACGAGCAGTACTTC. This gives the protein CASSESLGQGVYEQYF.

This clone was seen just once. This chain links TRBV11-3 with TRBJ2-1, with 13 bases fitting TRBD2. CDR1 is SGHNT, CDR2 YENEEA, per germline. V was pared by 4 bases and J by 5 bases, with 5 bases of the junction left unmatched. This CDR3 contains 16 residues. The CDR3: CASSSAGTSGNNEQFF. CDR3 sequence (DNA): TGTGCCAGCAGCTCGGCGGGGACTAGCGGGAACAATGAGCAGTTCTTC.

This rearrangement joins TRBV6-1 to TRBJ2-7, with 8 bases that match TRBD2. The CDR3 totals 13 residues. The germline CDR1 and CDR2 sequences are MNHNS and SASEGT. V lost 3 bases, J lost 2 bases, and 0 bases stayed unmatched. The CDR3 loop is CASSDSGAYEQYF. The CDR3 nucleotides read TGTGCCAGCAGTGATAGCGGGGCCTACGAGCAGTACTTC.